The 9 T cell receptor beta chains reported below all come from one sample, sequenced in a study of cytomegalovirus exposure and HLA in healthy donors. The study ran its PCR with 60 Vbeta and 13 Jbeta primers. Sequencing was performed with immunoSEQ multiplex PCR; in TCRdb, only in-frame clones are kept and a portion is missing. The sample shows 170,000 or so clones, about 80% of them seen only once. Material for sequencing was PBMCs. The receptors stem from a woman in her thirties or forties in good health and CMV-seronegative.

V is TRBV19 and J is TRBJ1-5; the D gene is possibly TRBD1 (5 bases). The CDR3 loop spans 13 amino acids. The germline V gene has CDR1 LNHDA and CDR2 SQIVND (reference sequence). The V end was cut by 7 bases, the J end by 4 bases, with 11 bases between. The DNA for the CDR3 is TGTGCCAGTACCCAGGGTAATAATCAGCCCCAGCATTTT. Its translation: CASTQGNNQPQHF.

V is TRBV21-1 and J is TRBJ2-7; the table's D call TRBD1 went unverified against the DNA. TRBV21-1 is labeled a pseudogene. The length of the CDR3 is 18 residues. The CDR3 DNA reads as TGTGCCAGCAGCCCTTGTCCCGGGACAGGGCAGGAGGGCTACGAGCAGTACTTC. It is translated as CASSPCPGTGQEGYEQYF.

V usage is TRBV7-8 and J usage is TRBJ2-1, with a possible D match to TRBD2 (5 bases). Per germline, CDR1 SGHVS and CDR2 FQNEAQ. The CDR3 is 15 amino acids. The V end lost 2 bases, the J end lost 7 bases, and 15 bases lay between the germline ends. CDR3 DNA: TGTGCCAGCAGCTTACTGGGATGGTCGGGAAATGAGCAGTTCTTC. Its translation is CASSLLGWSGNEQFF.

The rearrangement uses TRBV7-9 and TRBJ1-5; D unclear. This CDR3 is 16 amino acids long. V was trimmed by 3 bases and J by 3 bases, leaving 15 bases between them. Germline V gene sequence: CDR1 SEHNR, CDR2 FQNEAQ (reference sequence). CDR3 in DNA: TGTGCCAGCAGCTTTGCCACAACCGGGTTCAATCAGCCCCAGCATTTT. Translating it yields CASSFATTGFNQPQHF.

This clone is a singleton in its sample. The DNA of the CDR3 is TGTGCCAGCAGTTCGACAGGGTACAATCAGCCCCAGCATTTT. This encodes CASSSTGYNQPQHF. This chain joins TRBV28 and TRBJ1-5; 7 nucleotides line up with TRBD1. From germline, CDR1 is MDHEN and CDR2 SYDVKM. The length of the CDR3 is 14 residues. V gave up 4 bases and J gave up 3 bases; unmatched junction bases: 3. The full variable domain, rest sourced from reference TRBV28 and TRBJ1-5, is DVKVTQSSRYLVKRTGEKVFLECVQDMDHENMFWYRQDPGLGLRLIYFSYDVKMKEKGDIPEGYSVSREKKERFSLILESASTNQTSMYLCASSSTGYNQPQHFGDGTRLSIL.

This clone has a handful of counts. The rearrangement joins TRBV30 to TRBJ1-1; D remains ambiguous. Germline assignment: CDR1 GTSNPN and CDR2 SVGIG (reference sequence). This CDR3 has 12 amino acids. Trimming left V 4 bases short and J 1 base short, with 7 bases between. Here the CDR3 reads CAWMEGNTEAFF. CDR3 nucleotide sequence: TGTGCCTGGATGGAGGGGAACACTGAAGCTTTCTTT. Together with reference TRBV30 and TRBJ1-1, the CDR3 gives the full variable domain: SQTIHQWPATLVQPVGSPLSLECTVEGTSNPNLYWYRQAAGRGLQLLFYSVGIGQISSEVPQNLSASRPQDRQFILSSKKLLLSDSGFYLCAWMEGNTEAFFGQGTRLTVV.

The chain carries TRBV29-1 and TRBJ2-1; the match to TRBD2 covers 10 bases. Germline V lookup: CDR1 SQVTM, CDR2 ANQGSEA. V dropped 6 bases and J dropped 7; count of bases not matched to a gene: 15. CDR3 length: 16 amino acids. The CDR3 protein is CSVLPEEAGGRNEQFF. CDR3 DNA sequence: TGCAGCGTCCTGCCGGAGGAAGCGGGGGGGCGTAATGAGCAGTTCTTC.

This clone was counted a few times. The V call is TRBV29-1, the J call TRBJ2-5; D remains unclear. V lost 2 bases and J 2 bases, leaving 18 bases between the germline ends. This CDR3 is 16 amino acids long. Germline V lookup: CDR1 SQVTM, CDR2 ANQGSEA. The CDR3 coding sequence is TGCAGCGTTGAATTTGAGGCAGAGCATCTTCAAGAGACCCAGTACTTC. This gives the protein CSVEFEAEHLQETQYF.

The V and J genes are TRBV5-1 and TRBJ2-2; no firm D call. This CDR3 region has 13 residues. Germline V gene sequence: CDR1 SGHRS, CDR2 YFSETQ. Deletions cut 2 bases from V and 6 bases from J, with 8 bases between. The CDR3: CASSFFQSGELFF. The CDR3 DNA reads TGCGCCAGCAGCTTTTTTCAATCCGGGGAGCTGTTTTTT.